This TCR beta chain came from a study of blood T cell repertoires in COVID-19. Study details: Some COVID-19 samples were acute and others convalescent; all came from the United States, Italy and Spain. Sample material is recorded as cDNA or gDNA derived from T cells, B-cell-depleted T cells, or PBMCs.

V dropped 4 bases and J dropped 4; count of bases not matched to a gene: 5. Germline V gene lookup returns CDR1 SGHRS and CDR2 YFSETQ. The CDR3 runs 14 residues. Original processing notes: It was from reference gene primer amplification that nucleated cell counts were estimated. Profiling relied on immunoSEQ multiplex PCR, and the TCRdb table lists in-frame clones only, not all of them. D and trimming were read from the DNA, whereas the V and J calls and clone size are those reported in that table. Among some 15,000 clones, roughly nine tenths were seen once, and the ten largest hold 3% to 3.5%. The gene calls are TRBV5-1 and TRBJ1-5; 7 bases map to TRBD1. Sequencing was performed on peripheral blood. The TCR was taken from a human donor in a cohort sampled during active COVID-19. In DNA form, the CDR3 reads TGCGCCAGCAGCGAGGGACAGAGTAATCAGCCCCAGCATTTT. It translates to CASSEGQSNQPQHF.